This TCR beta chain was observed in a study of blood T cell repertoires in COVID-19. Authors' analysis steps: Reference gene primers were amplified, and this amplification served to estimate nucleated cell counts. Only in-frame clones appear in the TCRdb table, and some are missing; sequencing was by immunoSEQ multiplex PCR. V and J calls and clone size are as listed in that table; D and trimming were resolved from the DNA. The sample lists about 340,000 clones; about 88% were seen once. During active infection, Seattle patients enrolled and were then monitored through disease. Trimming pared 6 bases from V and 14 bases from J, leaving 11 bases between. Germline assignment: CDR1 MNHEY and CDR2 SVGAGI. The CDR3 extends over 11 amino acids. In its sample, this clone was seen once.

Sequenced input: peripheral blood. The sequence derives from a woman in her seventies with COVID-19, enrolled during active disease. The chain employs TRBV6-5 and TRBJ1-6, with D possibly TRBD1 on 6 matching bases. The CDR3 loop reads CASSPDRTLHF. The CDR3, as DNA: TGTGCCAGCAGCCCGGACAGAACCCTCCACTTT.